This T cell receptor beta chain stems from a study of blood T cell repertoires in COVID-19. Study as a whole: There were acute and convalescent COVID-19 samples, and they came from the United States, Italy and Spain. Sources were T cells, B-cell-depleted T cells, or PBMCs; the material itself was cDNA or gDNA.

The CDR3 sequence is 16 residues long. V lost 0 bases and J 7 bases, leaving 18 bases between the germline ends. The germline V gene has CDR1 MGHRA and CDR2 YSYEKL. Sequencing used immunoSEQ multiplex PCR; TCRdb keeps in-frame clones, though not all of them. The data contain under 350,000 clones, approximately 89% of them singletons. Assignments of participants to cohorts depended upon their own reported clinical history. Symptom resolution, clearance, or two negative PCRs marked donors in Cohort 3 as recovered. The V gene is TRBV4-1, the J gene TRBJ2-5; D may be TRBD2 (6 bases). The sample taken for sequencing was PBMCs or T cells enriched from blood (not recorded which). The source is a woman aged 18-30 years who had recovered from COVID-19. CDR3 amino acids: CASSQENLASSRTQYF. CDR3 DNA sequence: TGCGCCAGCAGCCAAGAAAATCTAGCGAGTAGTAGGACCCAGTACTTC.